The next 5 T cell receptor beta chains were all read from a single sample in a study of cytomegalovirus exposure and HLA in healthy donors. The primer mix had 60 Vbeta and 13 Jbeta primers. The data were produced by immunoSEQ multiplex PCR, yet TCRdb's version contains in-frame clones alone and is incomplete. The table has about 210,000 clones, around 83% seen once. Sequences were obtained from PBMCs. These receptors all stem from a woman aged 45-65 years in good health and CMV-seropositive.

This chain connects TRBV28 to TRBJ2-7; tentatively, D is TRBD1 (5 bases). Per the germline V gene, CDR1 is MDHEN and CDR2 is SYDVKM. This CDR3 has 12 residues. V was shortened by 6 bases and J by 5 bases, with 11 bases between the two germline ends. CDR3 in DNA: TGTGCCAGCAGCACTCAAGGGGACGAGCAGTACTTC. Amino acids: CASSTQGDEQYF.

The chain combines TRBV10-3 with TRBJ2-1, with D maybe TRBD1 (6 bases). This CDR3 has 13 amino acids. V was clipped by 5 bases and J by 8 bases, with 13 bases between them. Germline V gene data show CDR1 as ENHRY and CDR2 as SYGVKD. The CDR3 reads CAISHPRGDEQFF. In DNA, the CDR3 is TGTGCCATCAGTCACCCCAGGGGAGATGAGCAGTTCTTC.

V usage is TRBV6-5 and J usage is TRBJ1-2; 8 bases match TRBD1. J was trimmed by 4 bases and V by 6 bases; bases with no gene match: 4. Germline values: CDR1 MNHEY, CDR2 SVGAGI. The CDR3 consists of 13 residues. The CDR3 spells CASSPTGVYGYTF. CDR3 DNA: TGTGCCAGCAGCCCGACAGGGGTCTATGGCTACACCTTC.

J is TRBJ1-2 and V is TRBV18; D is perhaps TRBD1 (6 bases). With 2 bases removed from V and 4 bases from J, the gap between germline ends came to 17 bases. The CDR3 sequence is 16 residues long. Germline V gene lookup returns CDR1 KGHSH and CDR2 LQKENI. The CDR3 sequence: CASSPSSRTGTYGYTF. The DNA of the CDR3 is TGTGCCAGCTCACCATCATCTCGCACAGGGACCTATGGCTACACCTTC.

This clone has a single count. The chain carries TRBV10-3 and TRBJ2-3, with 8 bases identical to TRBD1. This CDR3 has 15 amino acids. V shed 4 bases and J 1 base; nucleotides not matched to a gene: 4. Looked up from germline, CDR1 is ENHRY and CDR2 is SYGVKD. The CDR3 here is CAISGNRGGTDTQYF. CDR3 coding DNA: TGTGCCATCAGTGGAAACAGGGGGGGCACAGATACGCAGTATTTT.